The sequence of this T cell receptor beta chain was determined in a study of immune evolution from preneoplasia to lung adenocarcinoma. Study conclusions and caveats: Top clone frequencies peaked in normal lung, apparently declining through invasive adenocarcinoma. Clonality was highest in normal lung, lower in later-stage lesions apparently.

The method was immunoSEQ multiplex PCR; TCRdb's version includes in-frame clones alone and lacks a portion of them. The table shows fewer than 50,000 clones, with roughly four fifths occurring only once. Nucleic acids came from premalignant or tumor cells enriched by macro-dissection. The germline gives CDR1 SEHNR, CDR2 FQNEAQ (reference sequence). The V end lost 1 base, the J end lost 2 bases, and 10 bases lay between the germline ends. CDR3 length: 15 amino acids. By frequency in the sample, this clone is medium-sized (0.01 to 0.1%). Its antigen is still unknown. This receptor was taken from a person in their sixties with lung adenocarcinoma. The genes are TRBV7-9 and TRBJ2-3; D is perhaps TRBD1 (6 bases). Sequenced input: FFPE invasive lung adenocarcinoma tissue. This CDR3 is CASSLGQGPTDTQYF. The CDR3 DNA reads TGTGCCAGCAGCTTAGGCCAGGGGCCCACAGATACGCAGTATTTT.